What follows are 3 T cell receptor beta chains derived from one specimen sequenced in a study of CD39 and CD103 CD8 tumor-infiltrating T cells. Clones were read by immunoSEQ multiplex PCR, and TCRdb kept only the in-frame ones, dropping some. The sample lists 2,500 to 3,500 clones; roughly four fifths were seen once. Sequencing was done on a sample of CD39- CD103- CD8+ T cells sorted from the tumor. Subset noted: CD103-CD39- double-negative CD45RA- CD8 T cells. The origin of the receptors is a human donor with head and neck squamous cell carcinoma.

This chain connects TRBV11-3 to TRBJ2-1, with TRBD1 matching 8 bases. The germline V gene has CDR1 SGHNT and CDR2 YENEEA. CDR3 length: 14 amino acids. The V and J ends lost 5 bases and 9 bases, in that order; junction bases with no gene match: 9. The CDR3 nucleotides read TGTGCCAGCAGCCCATCCCGACAGGGGCGTGAGCAGTTCTTC. It is translated as CASSPSRQGREQFF.

The V gene is TRBV30, the J gene TRBJ2-7; TRBD2 aligns across 10 bases. Looked up from germline, CDR1 is GTSNPN and CDR2 is SVGIG (reference sequence). J was trimmed by 5 bases and V by 2 bases; bases with no gene match: 3. This CDR3 contains 13 residues. The CDR3 region is CAWSLLAGDEQYF. In DNA, the CDR3 is TGTGCCTGGAGTCTGCTAGCGGGGGACGAGCAGTACTTC. Together with reference TRBV30 and TRBJ2-7, the CDR3 gives the full variable domain: SQTIHQWPATLVQPVGSPLSLECTVEGTSNPNLYWYRQAAGRGLQLLFYSVGIGQISSEVPQNLSASRPQDRQFILSSKKLLLSDSGFYLCAWSLLAGDEQYFGPGTRLTVT.

The chain joins TRBV10-2 to TRBJ2-3; 8 nucleotides match TRBD1. Germline CDR1 WSHSY, CDR2 SAAADI. The V and J ends lost 5 bases and 4 bases, in that order; junction bases with no gene match: 8. The CDR3 extends over 15 amino acids. CDR3 sequence: CASSPPDREADTQYF. The CDR3 nucleotides are TGCGCCAGCAGTCCCCCGGACAGGGAAGCAGATACGCAGTATTTT.